This T cell receptor beta chain was identified in a study of blood T cell repertoires in COVID-19. Study-wide context: The study drew acute and convalescent COVID-19 samples from the United States, Italy and Spain. From T cells, B-cell-depleted T cells, or PBMCs came the material, which was cDNA or gDNA.

In the authors' methods: Reference gene primer amplification gave nucleated cell count estimates. Method: immunoSEQ multiplex PCR; TCRdb's copy keeps in-frame clones and lacks some. V, J and clone size were drawn from that table, and D and trimming were deduced from the DNA. The table has under 550,000 clones, roughly 90% seen once. The CDR3 contains 17 residues. Trimming cost V 3 bases and J 6 bases; bases outside gene matches: 11. CDR1 is SGHTA and CDR2 is FQGNSA in the germline V gene. Seattle enrolled patients during active infection and tracked them longitudinally. The V gene is TRBV7-2, the J gene TRBJ2-3; 11 bases fit TRBD1. The sample comprised peripheral blood. This receptor was taken from a man between 18 and 29 years old with COVID-19, enrolled during active disease. The DNA of the CDR3 is TGTGCCAGCAGCTTGGGTTACTCCGGGACAGGGGGTGATACGCAGTATTTT. Translation gives CASSLGYSGTGGDTQYF.